The T cell receptor (beta chain) described here comes from a study of T cell responses to AZD1222 COVID-19 vaccine. Trimming took 1 base from V and 10 from J; bases not matched to a gene: 8. The germline V gene has CDR1 LNHDA and CDR2 SQIVND (reference sequence). The CDR3 has 16 residues. The method was immunoSEQ multiplex PCR; TCRdb's version includes in-frame clones alone and lacks a portion of them. This table has fewer than 120,000 clones, around 92% appearing once. The receptor was isolated from an adult in good health. This rearrangement joins TRBV19 to TRBJ2-1, with 12 bases matching TRBD2. The sequencing used peripheral blood, collected on day 0 of AZD1222 vaccination. DNA for the CDR3: TGTGCCAGTAGTATAGGCCTAGCGGGGGGGCCAGGCGAGCAGTTCTTC. The encoded protein is CASSIGLAGGPGEQFF.